This entry is about one T cell receptor (beta chain). Its antigen is not identified. The sample originates from a study of T cells in Graves' hyperthyroidism and ophthalmopathy. Study-wide findings and caveats: Ophthalmopathy prediction by the model preceded onset by a median roughly 6 months.

RNA transcripts served as the template for amplifying TCR beta CDR3 regions. When the TCR CDR3 underwent first-round RT-PCR, the HTBI primer set was used. TCRdb passed the multiplex PCR reads through MiXCR, listing each CDR3 protein once. Seen here are 750,000 to 950,000 distinct CDR3 sequences, about two fifths observed once, and the top ten hold about 9%. The V gene lost 0 bases and the J gene lost 1 base, with 9 bases spanning the gap. The CDR3 has 15 amino acids. Germline V gene data show CDR1 as ENHRY and CDR2 as SYGVKD. Orbital computed tomography, thyroid ultrasound, serum thyroxine and TRAb, and clinical symptoms together informed the diagnoses.

Sequenced: blood. The chain uses TRBV10-3 and TRBJ2-5; D is perhaps TRBD2 (6 bases). The clonotype originates from a man younger than 35 with Graves' hyperthyroidism. DNA for the CDR3: TGTGCCATCAGTGAGTCGGGAGCGGGCCAAGAGACCCAGTACTTC. Translated, it gives CAISESGAGQETQYF.